The T cell receptor beta chain under discussion was sequenced for a study of T cells after yellow fever vaccination (dated by TCRdb to the late 2010s). In terms of the full investigation: The SMART-Seq v4 Ultra Low Input RNA kit was used to prepare libraries from fractions with low cell numbers. Two healthy male donors, one aged 18 to 30 and one aged 30 to 40 years, made up the cohort. To track T-cell clones before and after primary and booster YFV17D yellow fever vaccination, bulk TCR alpha and beta repertoires were sequenced longitudinally. Blood was collected at multiple timepoints before and after primary and secondary immunization, and bulk PBMC replicates and cell subsets were isolated.

Findings and caveats that apply to the study as a whole: Most clones expanded after primary vaccination (around 96% of CD4 and around 88% of CD8) were re-detected after the booster, suggesting that broad memory maintenance occurred. FACS-sorted repertoires could contain abundant contaminating clonotypes from the bulk population, so computational filtering was required. Compared with the primary T-cell response, the secondary T-cell response was weaker but faster, peaking on day 5 rather than day 15. A small share of clonotypes occurred in both CD4 and CD8 compartments, likely arising from convergent recombination. The study included only two donors, which limits how far the findings can be generalized.

Per the publication, the treatment or condition label means: live attenuated yellow fever vaccine strain. At each blood-draw timepoint, two biological replicates of bulk PBMCs were obtained. PBMCs were isolated from peripheral blood using a standard Ficoll-Paque protocol. TriZol was used to extract RNA from bulk PBMCs, from CD4 and CD8 fractions, and from dextramer-positive and dextramer-negative fractions. The sequencing machine was an Illumina NovaSeq 6000. TCR cDNA was made using 5'RACE template switching, a step that added a universal primer site and unique molecular identifiers. cDNA synthesis was primed from both the TCR alpha and TCR beta constant segments. Two PCR steps were used to amplify libraries, with sample barcodes and sequencing adapters being added in the second step. Sequencing of libraries was done on Illumina HiSeq 2500 (2x100 bp) or NovaSeq (2x150 bp). Per the source publication's procedure: Demultiplexing of reads and collapsing into UMI consensus sequences were performed with MIGEC, and V(D)J alignment was carried out with MiXCR. Clonotypes responding to the vaccine were identified with edgeR on replicate PBMC samples, with the criteria of FDR below 0.01 and a log2 fold change above 5 up to day 15. CD4 or CD8 identity was assigned to each bulk clonotype according to whether the clonotype was present at higher abundance in the sequenced CD4 repertoire or the sequenced CD8 repertoire. TCRdb reanalyzed the raw reads on its own, using fastp at Q25 for trimming and MiXCR for clone calling, and kept in-frame beta chains. Each entry is one CDR3 protein sequence, shown with its most common DNA and genes. Clone size and V and J calls follow TCRdb, not the original study. The sample includes roughly 340,000 distinct CDR3 sequences, with 3.5% to 4.5% observed a single time. The leading ten clones occupy around 24% of the sample.

This clonotype was detected a few times. The antigen it recognizes is unknown. At one end, the junction sequence differs from germline, possibly due to a read error. CDR3 length: 16 amino acids, cysteine to phenylalanine. The read is trimmed to its CDR3 DNA, 48 bases read in frame from base 1. The germline V gene (reference sequence) supplies CDR1 SSHAT and CDR2 FNYEAQ. The chain employs TRBV7-7 and TRBJ1-1; no D gene is confidently identified. Sample: PBMCs, taken 5 days after the yellow fever booster vaccination. This receptor was obtained from a man aged 18 to 29 who received the YFV17D yellow fever vaccine. CDR3 reads: CASSPLPQEMNTEAFF. The sequence in DNA is TGTGCTAGCAGCCCCCTCCCCCAGGAAATGAACACTGAAGCTTTCTTT.